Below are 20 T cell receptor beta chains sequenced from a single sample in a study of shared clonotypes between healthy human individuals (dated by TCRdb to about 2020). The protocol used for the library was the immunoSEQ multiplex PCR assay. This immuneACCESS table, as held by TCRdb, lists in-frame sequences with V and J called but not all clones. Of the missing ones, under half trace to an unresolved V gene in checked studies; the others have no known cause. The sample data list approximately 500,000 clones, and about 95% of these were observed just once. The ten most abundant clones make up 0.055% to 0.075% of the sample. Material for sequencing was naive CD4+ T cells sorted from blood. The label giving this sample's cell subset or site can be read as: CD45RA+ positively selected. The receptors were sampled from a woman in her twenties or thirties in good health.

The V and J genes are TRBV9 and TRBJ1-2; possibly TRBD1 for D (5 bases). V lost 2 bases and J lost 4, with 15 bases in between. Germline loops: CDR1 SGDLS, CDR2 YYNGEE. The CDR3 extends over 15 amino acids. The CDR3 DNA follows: TGTGCCAGCAGCGTGGAGGACATTACCCTCTATGGCTACACCTTC. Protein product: CASSVEDITLYGYTF.

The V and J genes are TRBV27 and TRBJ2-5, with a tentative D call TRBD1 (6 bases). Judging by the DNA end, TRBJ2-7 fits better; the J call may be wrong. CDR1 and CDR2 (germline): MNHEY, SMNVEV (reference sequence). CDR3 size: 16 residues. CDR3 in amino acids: CASASRPGQTFYEQYF. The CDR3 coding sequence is TGTGCCAGCGCCTCTAGACCGGGACAAACTTTCTACGAGCAGTACTTC.

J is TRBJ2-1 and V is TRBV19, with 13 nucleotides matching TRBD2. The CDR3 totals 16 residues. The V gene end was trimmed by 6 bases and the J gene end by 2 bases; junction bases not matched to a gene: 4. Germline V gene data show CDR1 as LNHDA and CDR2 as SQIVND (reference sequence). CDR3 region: CASRTTSGRAYNEQFF. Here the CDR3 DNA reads TGTGCCAGTAGAACAACTAGCGGGAGGGCCTACAATGAGCAGTTCTTC.

The DNA for the CDR3 is TGTGCCAGCAGCTTAGGACAGGCTAATGAAAAACTGTTTTTT. Amino acids: CASSLGQANEKLFF. The V gene is TRBV11-2, the J gene TRBJ1-4; D is perhaps TRBD1 (6 bases). V was cut by 1 base and J by 3 bases, with 6 bases left in between. There are 14 residues in the CDR3. Germline V gene data show CDR1 as SGHAT and CDR2 as FQNNGV.

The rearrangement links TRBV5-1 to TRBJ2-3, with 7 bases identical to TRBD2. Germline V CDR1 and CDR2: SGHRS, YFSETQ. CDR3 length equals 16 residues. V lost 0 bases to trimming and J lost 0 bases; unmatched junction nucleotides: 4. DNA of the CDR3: TGCGCCAGCAGCTTGGGTCTAGCGGAAAGCACAGATACGCAGTATTTT. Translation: CASSLGLAESTDTQYF.

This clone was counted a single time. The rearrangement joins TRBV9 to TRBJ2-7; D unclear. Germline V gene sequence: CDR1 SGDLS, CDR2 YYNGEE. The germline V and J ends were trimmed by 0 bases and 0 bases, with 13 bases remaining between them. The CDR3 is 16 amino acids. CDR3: CASSVGVGSYSYEQYF. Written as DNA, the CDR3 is TGTGCCAGCAGCGTAGGGGTAGGATCTTACTCCTACGAGCAGTACTTC.

The CDR3 region is CASSLTGTGGGYTF. DNA of the CDR3: TGTGCCAGCAGTTTAACGGGGACAGGGGGTGGCTACACCTTC. The J gene is TRBJ1-2, the V gene TRBV27; 11 nucleotides line up with TRBD1. CDR1 and CDR2 from the germline V gene are MNHEY and SMNVEV (reference sequence). The CDR3 length is 14 residues. The junction had 3 bases not matched to a gene; V was cut back by 2 bases and J by 7 bases.

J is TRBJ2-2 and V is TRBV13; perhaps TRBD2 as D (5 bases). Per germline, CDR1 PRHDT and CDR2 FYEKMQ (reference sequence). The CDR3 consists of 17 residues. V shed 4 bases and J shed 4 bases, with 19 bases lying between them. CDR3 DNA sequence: TGTGCCAGCAGCTCACCCCGGGGTAGCCTATCCACCGGGGAGCTGTTTTTT. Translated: CASSSPRGSLSTGELFF.

The CDR3 spells CATSRQLAGSTDTQYF. The CDR3 bases are TGTGCCACCAGCAGGCAATTAGCGGGGAGCACAGATACGCAGTATTTT. This chain links TRBV15 with TRBJ2-3; 8 bases fit TRBD2. Trimming cost V 3 bases and J 0 bases; bases outside gene matches: 5. This CDR3 has 16 amino acids. The germline gives CDR1 LNHNV, CDR2 YYDKDF (reference sequence).

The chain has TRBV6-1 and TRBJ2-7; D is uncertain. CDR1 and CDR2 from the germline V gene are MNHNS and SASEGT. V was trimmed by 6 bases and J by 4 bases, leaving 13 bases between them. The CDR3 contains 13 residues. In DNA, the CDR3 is TGTGCCAGCAGGGCTTCCTTAGGGTACGAGCAGTACTTC. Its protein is CASRASLGYEQYF.

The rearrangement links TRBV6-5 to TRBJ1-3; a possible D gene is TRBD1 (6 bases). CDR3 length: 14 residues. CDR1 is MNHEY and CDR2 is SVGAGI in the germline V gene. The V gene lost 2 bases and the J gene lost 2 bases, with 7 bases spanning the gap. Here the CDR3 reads CASSYGGPGNTIYF. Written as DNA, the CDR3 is TGTGCCAGCAGTTACGGGGGGCCTGGAAACACCATATATTTT.

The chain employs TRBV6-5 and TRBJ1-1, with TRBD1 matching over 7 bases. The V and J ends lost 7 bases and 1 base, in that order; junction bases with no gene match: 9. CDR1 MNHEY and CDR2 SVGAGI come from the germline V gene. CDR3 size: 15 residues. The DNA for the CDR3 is TGTGCCAGCAACCAACTGGGACAGCCGAACACTGAAGCTTTCTTT. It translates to CASNQLGQPNTEAFF.

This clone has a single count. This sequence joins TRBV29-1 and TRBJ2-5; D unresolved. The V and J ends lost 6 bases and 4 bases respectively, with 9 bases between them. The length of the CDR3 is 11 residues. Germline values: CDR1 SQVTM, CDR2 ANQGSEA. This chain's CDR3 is CSVLGGETQYF. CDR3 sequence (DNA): TGCAGCGTGCTGGGCGGAGAGACCCAGTACTTC.

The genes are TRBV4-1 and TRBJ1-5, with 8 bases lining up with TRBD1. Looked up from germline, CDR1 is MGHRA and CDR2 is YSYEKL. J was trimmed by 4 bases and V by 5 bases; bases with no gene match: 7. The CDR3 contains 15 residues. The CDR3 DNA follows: TGCGCCAGCAGCTATACAGGGGGATCAAATCAGCCCCAGCATTTT. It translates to CASSYTGGSNQPQHF.

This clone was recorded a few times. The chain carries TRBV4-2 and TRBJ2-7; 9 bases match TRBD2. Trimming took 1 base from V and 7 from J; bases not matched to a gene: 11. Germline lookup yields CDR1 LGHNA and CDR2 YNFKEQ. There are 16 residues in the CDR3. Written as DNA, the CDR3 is TGTGCCAGCAGCCAAGTAGGAGGCGGGAGGGCTTTAGAGCAGTACTTC. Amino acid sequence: CASSQVGGGRALEQYF.

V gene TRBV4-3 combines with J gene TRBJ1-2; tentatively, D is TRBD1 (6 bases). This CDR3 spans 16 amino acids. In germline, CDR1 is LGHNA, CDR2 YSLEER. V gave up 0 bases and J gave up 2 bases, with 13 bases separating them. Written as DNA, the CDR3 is TGCGCCAGCAGCCAAGATAACAGGGCTAGGAACTATGGCTACACCTTC. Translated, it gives CASSQDNRARNYGYTF.

CDR3 in amino acids: CASSRGQGFSALDEQYF. The DNA for the CDR3 is TGTGCCAGCTCACGGGGACAGGGGTTTTCTGCGTTAGACGAGCAGTACTTC. The rearrangement links TRBV18 to TRBJ2-7, with 10 bases fitting TRBD1. This CDR3 is 17 amino acids long. With V trimmed by 4 bases and J by 5 bases, 14 bases remained unmatched. Germline values: CDR1 KGHSH, CDR2 LQKENI.

DNA of the CDR3: TGTGCCAGCAGTCCCCCGGGGGCACGTCAGCCCCAGCATTTT. Translating it yields CASSPPGARQPQHF. The chain carries TRBV28 and TRBJ1-5; D might be TRBD1 (6 bases). CDR1 MDHEN and CDR2 SYDVKM come from the germline V gene. The CDR3 spans 14 residues. V was cut by 5 bases and J by 6 bases, with 14 bases left in between. The whole variable domain, filled in from reference TRBV28 and TRBJ1-5, reads DVKVTQSSRYLVKRTGEKVFLECVQDMDHENMFWYRQDPGLGLRLIYFSYDVKMKEKGDIPEGYSVSREKKERFSLILESASTNQTSMYLCASSPPGARQPQHFGDGTRLSIL.

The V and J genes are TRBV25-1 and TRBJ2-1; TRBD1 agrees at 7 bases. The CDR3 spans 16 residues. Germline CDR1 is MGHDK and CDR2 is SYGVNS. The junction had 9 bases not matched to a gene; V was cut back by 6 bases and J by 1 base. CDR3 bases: TGTGCCAGCAGGCAAGGGGGCGCCCCATCCTACAATGAGCAGTTCTTC. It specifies CASRQGGAPSYNEQFF.

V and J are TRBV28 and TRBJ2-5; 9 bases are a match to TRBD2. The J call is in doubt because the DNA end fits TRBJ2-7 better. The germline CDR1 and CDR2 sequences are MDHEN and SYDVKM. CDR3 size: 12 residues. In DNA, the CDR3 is TGTGCCAGTCGTCTAGCGGGGTACGAGCAGTACTTC. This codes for CASRLAGYEQYF.